One sample yielded the 21 T cell receptor beta chains listed below, sequenced in a study of blood T cell repertoires in COVID-19. The assay was immunoSEQ multiplex PCR, and TCRdb's table has in-frame clones only and misses some. The table includes roughly 25,000 clones, around 81% detected once. Sample: peripheral blood. These receptor sequences come from a man between 70 and 80 years old with acute or convalescent COVID-19.

This chain links TRBV24-1 with TRBJ2-3; 11 bases match TRBD2. V trimming: 8 bases; J trimming: 2 bases; junction bases outside the gene matches: 5. CDR3 length equals 15 residues. The germline gives CDR1 KGHDR, CDR2 SFDVKD. The CDR3 spells CATTGTSGSTDTQYF. The CDR3 region has the DNA TGTGCCACCACCGGGACTAGCGGATCCACAGATACGCAGTATTTT.

This chain uses TRBV7-2 with TRBJ2-5; D remains unclear. There are 13 residues in the CDR3. Germline V lookup: CDR1 SGHTA, CDR2 FQGNSA. V lost 4 bases and J lost 1, with 7 bases in between. The CDR3 region is CASSSPGQETQYF. The CDR3 nucleotides read TGTGCCAGCAGCTCCCCGGGCCAAGAGACCCAGTACTTC.

The rearrangement uses TRBV9 and TRBJ1-5; tentatively, D is TRBD1 (5 bases). CDR3 length: 15 residues. Germline CDR1 SGDLS, CDR2 YYNGEE. V gave up 1 base and J gave up 6 bases, with 14 bases separating them. The CDR3 sequence is CASSVLSDMAQPQHF. CDR3 DNA sequence: TGTGCCAGCAGCGTATTATCGGACATGGCTCAGCCCCAGCATTTT. The full variable domain, rest sourced from reference TRBV9 and TRBJ1-5, is DSGVTQTPKHLITATGQRVTLRCSPRSGDLSVYWYQQSLDQGLQFLIQYYNGEERAKGNILERFSAQQFPDLHSELNLSSLELGDSALYFCASSVLSDMAQPQHFGDGTRLSIL.

A few counts support this clone. V gene TRBV28 combines with J gene TRBJ1-5, with 7 bases fitting TRBD1. Germline values: CDR1 MDHEN, CDR2 SYDVKM. The V segment lost 2 bases and the J segment 6 bases; nucleotides outside the gene matches: 4. This CDR3 has 14 residues. CDR3 coding DNA: TGTGCCAGCAGTTTAAGAGGGGGCGGTCAGCCCCAGCATTTT. It specifies CASSLRGGGQPQHF.

This chain links TRBV12-3 or TRBV12-4 with TRBJ1-3; D may be TRBD1 (5 bases). CDR3 length: 13 residues. V lost 0 bases and J lost 7, with 7 bases in between. CDR3 nucleotides: TGTGCCAGCAGTTTAGCCGGGGGGAACACCATATATTTT. This translates into CASSLAGGNTIYF.

The chain couples TRBV30 to TRBJ2-2; D remains ambiguous. V was clipped by 3 bases and J by 4 bases, with 24 bases between them. The CDR3 totals 18 residues. CDR1 and CDR2 (germline): GTSNPN, SVGIG (reference sequence). The CDR3, as DNA: TGTGCCTGGAGGACCCCTTATACCAGGTCCCTTCGCACCGGGGAGCTGTTTTTT. Protein sequence: CAWRTPYTRSLRTGELFF.

The J gene is TRBJ1-3, the V gene TRBV3-1 (or the pseudogene TRBV3-2); D is possibly TRBD1 (5 bases). This CDR3 contains 13 residues. Germline values: CDR1 LGHDT, CDR2 YNNKEL (reference sequence). V lost 3 bases and J lost 8, with 11 bases in between. CDR3 sequence: CASSHSSGDTIYF. CDR3 bases: TGTGCCAGCAGCCATAGTTCGGGGGACACCATATATTTT.

The rearrangement links TRBV9 to TRBJ1-6; tentatively, D is TRBD1 (5 bases). This CDR3 is built from 14 residues. The V gene's germline CDR1 is SGDLS and CDR2 YYNGEE. V was cut by 6 bases and J by 8 bases, with 15 bases left in between. The CDR3 is CASTQGRVDSPLHF. The DNA of the CDR3 is TGTGCCAGCACCCAGGGCAGGGTGGATTCACCCCTCCACTTT.

This clone was observed once. The rearrangement joins TRBV2 to TRBJ2-3; D call uncertain. The germline V gene encodes CDR1 SNHLY and CDR2 FYNNEI. The V gene lost 6 bases and the J gene lost 0 bases, with 7 bases spanning the gap. The CDR3 sequence is 13 residues long. Written as DNA, the CDR3 is TGTGCCAGCAGCGCGGAGAGCACAGATACGCAGTATTTT. Encoded protein: CASSAESTDTQYF.

The rearrangement uses TRBV20-1 and TRBJ1-6; a weak D match, TRBD1 (6 bases). Trimming took 3 bases from V and 7 from J, leaving 25 bases between them. The germline gives CDR1 DFQATT, CDR2 SNEGSKA (reference sequence). The CDR3 totals 18 residues. The CDR3 loop reads CSASHQGTGWLANSPLHF. Here the CDR3 DNA reads TGCAGTGCTAGTCACCAGGGTACAGGGTGGTTGGCGAATTCACCCCTCCACTTT.

The chain joins TRBV4-3 to TRBJ1-6; D perhaps matches TRBD1 (5 bases). The CDR3 is 19 amino acids. The V gene's germline CDR1 is LGHNA and CDR2 YSLEER. Trimming shortened V by 0 bases and J by 0 bases, and 15 bases separated the two germline ends. DNA of the CDR3: TGCGCCAGCAGCCAAGATCCTTACGGGGGTTCCTCCTATAATTCACCCCTCCACTTT. Its translation is CASSQDPYGGSSYNSPLHF.

The table lists this clone with a few counts. The CDR3 DNA follows: TGTGCCAGCAGTTTACCGGGGAATAACAATGAGCAGTTCTTC. This encodes CASSLPGNNNEQFF. The rearrangement links TRBV27 to TRBJ2-1, with a tentative D call TRBD2 (5 bases). The CDR3 is 14 residues long. Germline CDR1 and CDR2: MNHEY and SMNVEV (reference sequence). V gave up 2 bases and J gave up 5 bases, with 10 bases separating them.

In its sample, this clone ranks as medium-sized. The J gene is TRBJ1-4, the V gene TRBV5-1; TRBD1 agrees at 7 bases. Germline CDR1 SGHRS, CDR2 YFSETQ. The V and J ends lost 4 bases and 8 bases, in that order; junction bases with no gene match: 14. This CDR3 is built from 16 residues. The CDR3 DNA reads as TGCGCCAGCAGCCAAACCGGGGGACAGCGAGGGGAAAAACTGTTTTTT. Translated, it gives CASSQTGGQRGEKLFF. Supplemented by reference TRBV5-1 and TRBJ1-4, the full variable domain reads KAGVTQTPRYLIKTRGQQVTLSCSPISGHRSVSWYQQTPGQGLQFLFEYFSETQRNKGNFPGRFSGRQFSNSRSEMNVSTLELGDSALYLCASSQTGGQRGEKLFFGSGTQLSVL.

The gene calls are TRBV11-2 and TRBJ2-7, with TRBD2 matching 9 bases. The germline CDR1 and CDR2 sequences are SGHAT and FQNNGV. The V gene end was trimmed by 8 bases and the J gene end by 4 bases; junction bases not matched to a gene: 3. The CDR3 consists of 12 residues. The DNA for the CDR3 is TGTGCCAGCGGGCTAGCGGGATACGAGCAGTACTTC. It specifies CASGLAGYEQYF.

This clone was recorded a few times. This chain links TRBV7-8 with TRBJ2-1, with TRBD1 matching over 7 bases. The junction had 8 bases not matched to a gene; V was cut back by 3 bases and J by 0 bases. Germline V gene data show CDR1 as SGHVS and CDR2 as FQNEAQ. The CDR3 runs 17 residues. The CDR3 here is CASSFYRGTGSYNEQFF. In DNA, the CDR3 is TGTGCCAGCAGCTTCTACAGGGGAACCGGCTCCTACAATGAGCAGTTCTTC.

The genes are TRBV7-9 and TRBJ2-1; 13 bases match TRBD2. Germline values: CDR1 SEHNR, CDR2 FQNEAQ (reference sequence). The V and J ends lost 3 bases and 0 bases, in that order; junction bases with no gene match: 8. The CDR3 runs to 19 residues. The CDR3 is CASSLGLAGFVGSYNEQFF. The CDR3, as DNA: TGTGCCAGCAGCTTGGGACTAGCGGGATTTGTGGGCTCCTACAATGAGCAGTTCTTC.

The J gene is TRBJ1-1, the V gene TRBV5-5; unclear D gene. Germline CDR1 reads SGHKS; CDR2 reads YYEKEE (reference sequence). V lost 3 bases to trimming and J lost 1 base, with 10 bases between them. The CDR3 is 14 amino acids. The CDR3 DNA reads TGTGCCAGCAGCTGGTCACAGAGGAACACTGAAGCTTTCTTT. Residues: CASSWSQRNTEAFF.

The genes are TRBV5-4 and TRBJ1-1, with D possibly TRBD1 on 5 matching bases. The CDR3 extends over 16 amino acids. CDR1 is SGHNT, CDR2 YYREEE, per germline (reference sequence). Trimming cost V 4 bases and J 0 bases, with 16 bases left between them. The CDR3 protein is CASSVTRQLMNTEAFF. The CDR3 nucleotides are TGTGCCAGCAGCGTAACCCGACAGCTGATGAACACTGAAGCTTTCTTT.

The chain joins TRBV11-2 to TRBJ1-6; D is unresolved. The CDR3 length is 15 residues. V was trimmed by 5 bases and J by 8 bases, leaving 16 bases between them. Per germline, CDR1 SGHAT and CDR2 FQNNGV. Here the CDR3 DNA reads TGTGCCAGCAGCCCGATTGACACCCATTATTCACCCCTCCACTTT. Translated, it gives CASSPIDTHYSPLHF. The whole variable domain, remainder taken from reference TRBV11-2 and TRBJ1-6, is EAGVAQSPRYKIIEKRQSVAFWCNPISGHATLYWYQQILGQGPKLLIQFQNNGVVDDSQLPKDRFSAERLKGVDSTLKIQPAKLEDSAVYLCASSPIDTHYSPLHFGNGTRLTVT.

The chain has TRBV15 and TRBJ2-5; possible D gene TRBD1, 5 bases. The ends were cut back, 7 bases at V and 5 bases at J, with 17 bases in the middle. This CDR3 has 14 residues. CDR1 LNHNV and CDR2 YYDKDF come from the germline V gene (reference sequence). CDR3 sequence: CATTQGLWLETQYF. CDR3 in DNA: TGTGCCACCACGCAGGGCTTATGGTTGGAGACCCAGTACTTC.

This chain uses TRBV30 with TRBJ1-4; the D is unclear. The V gene lost 1 base and the J gene lost 4 bases, with 10 bases spanning the gap. CDR1 is GTSNPN and CDR2 is SVGIG in the germline V gene (reference sequence). The CDR3 consists of 14 residues. CDR3 amino acids: CAWSGRGFNEKLFF. CDR3 bases: TGTGCCTGGAGTGGGAGAGGGTTTAATGAAAAACTGTTTTTT.